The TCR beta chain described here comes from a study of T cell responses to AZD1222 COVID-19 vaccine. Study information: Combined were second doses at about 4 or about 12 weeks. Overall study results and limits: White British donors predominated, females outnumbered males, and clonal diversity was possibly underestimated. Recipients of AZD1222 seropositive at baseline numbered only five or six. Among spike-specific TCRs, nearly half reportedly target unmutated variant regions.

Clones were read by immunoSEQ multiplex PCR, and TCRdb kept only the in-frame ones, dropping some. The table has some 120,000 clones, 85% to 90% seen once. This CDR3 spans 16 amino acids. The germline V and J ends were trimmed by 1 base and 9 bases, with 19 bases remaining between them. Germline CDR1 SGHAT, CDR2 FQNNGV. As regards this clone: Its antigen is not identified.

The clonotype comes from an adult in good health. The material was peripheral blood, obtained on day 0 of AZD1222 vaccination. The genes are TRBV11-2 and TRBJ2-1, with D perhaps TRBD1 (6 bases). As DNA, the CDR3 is TGTGCCAGCAGCTTAGCCCCCGGGCAGGGGCCGGGTGAGCAGTTCTTC. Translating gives CASSLAPGQGPGEQFF.